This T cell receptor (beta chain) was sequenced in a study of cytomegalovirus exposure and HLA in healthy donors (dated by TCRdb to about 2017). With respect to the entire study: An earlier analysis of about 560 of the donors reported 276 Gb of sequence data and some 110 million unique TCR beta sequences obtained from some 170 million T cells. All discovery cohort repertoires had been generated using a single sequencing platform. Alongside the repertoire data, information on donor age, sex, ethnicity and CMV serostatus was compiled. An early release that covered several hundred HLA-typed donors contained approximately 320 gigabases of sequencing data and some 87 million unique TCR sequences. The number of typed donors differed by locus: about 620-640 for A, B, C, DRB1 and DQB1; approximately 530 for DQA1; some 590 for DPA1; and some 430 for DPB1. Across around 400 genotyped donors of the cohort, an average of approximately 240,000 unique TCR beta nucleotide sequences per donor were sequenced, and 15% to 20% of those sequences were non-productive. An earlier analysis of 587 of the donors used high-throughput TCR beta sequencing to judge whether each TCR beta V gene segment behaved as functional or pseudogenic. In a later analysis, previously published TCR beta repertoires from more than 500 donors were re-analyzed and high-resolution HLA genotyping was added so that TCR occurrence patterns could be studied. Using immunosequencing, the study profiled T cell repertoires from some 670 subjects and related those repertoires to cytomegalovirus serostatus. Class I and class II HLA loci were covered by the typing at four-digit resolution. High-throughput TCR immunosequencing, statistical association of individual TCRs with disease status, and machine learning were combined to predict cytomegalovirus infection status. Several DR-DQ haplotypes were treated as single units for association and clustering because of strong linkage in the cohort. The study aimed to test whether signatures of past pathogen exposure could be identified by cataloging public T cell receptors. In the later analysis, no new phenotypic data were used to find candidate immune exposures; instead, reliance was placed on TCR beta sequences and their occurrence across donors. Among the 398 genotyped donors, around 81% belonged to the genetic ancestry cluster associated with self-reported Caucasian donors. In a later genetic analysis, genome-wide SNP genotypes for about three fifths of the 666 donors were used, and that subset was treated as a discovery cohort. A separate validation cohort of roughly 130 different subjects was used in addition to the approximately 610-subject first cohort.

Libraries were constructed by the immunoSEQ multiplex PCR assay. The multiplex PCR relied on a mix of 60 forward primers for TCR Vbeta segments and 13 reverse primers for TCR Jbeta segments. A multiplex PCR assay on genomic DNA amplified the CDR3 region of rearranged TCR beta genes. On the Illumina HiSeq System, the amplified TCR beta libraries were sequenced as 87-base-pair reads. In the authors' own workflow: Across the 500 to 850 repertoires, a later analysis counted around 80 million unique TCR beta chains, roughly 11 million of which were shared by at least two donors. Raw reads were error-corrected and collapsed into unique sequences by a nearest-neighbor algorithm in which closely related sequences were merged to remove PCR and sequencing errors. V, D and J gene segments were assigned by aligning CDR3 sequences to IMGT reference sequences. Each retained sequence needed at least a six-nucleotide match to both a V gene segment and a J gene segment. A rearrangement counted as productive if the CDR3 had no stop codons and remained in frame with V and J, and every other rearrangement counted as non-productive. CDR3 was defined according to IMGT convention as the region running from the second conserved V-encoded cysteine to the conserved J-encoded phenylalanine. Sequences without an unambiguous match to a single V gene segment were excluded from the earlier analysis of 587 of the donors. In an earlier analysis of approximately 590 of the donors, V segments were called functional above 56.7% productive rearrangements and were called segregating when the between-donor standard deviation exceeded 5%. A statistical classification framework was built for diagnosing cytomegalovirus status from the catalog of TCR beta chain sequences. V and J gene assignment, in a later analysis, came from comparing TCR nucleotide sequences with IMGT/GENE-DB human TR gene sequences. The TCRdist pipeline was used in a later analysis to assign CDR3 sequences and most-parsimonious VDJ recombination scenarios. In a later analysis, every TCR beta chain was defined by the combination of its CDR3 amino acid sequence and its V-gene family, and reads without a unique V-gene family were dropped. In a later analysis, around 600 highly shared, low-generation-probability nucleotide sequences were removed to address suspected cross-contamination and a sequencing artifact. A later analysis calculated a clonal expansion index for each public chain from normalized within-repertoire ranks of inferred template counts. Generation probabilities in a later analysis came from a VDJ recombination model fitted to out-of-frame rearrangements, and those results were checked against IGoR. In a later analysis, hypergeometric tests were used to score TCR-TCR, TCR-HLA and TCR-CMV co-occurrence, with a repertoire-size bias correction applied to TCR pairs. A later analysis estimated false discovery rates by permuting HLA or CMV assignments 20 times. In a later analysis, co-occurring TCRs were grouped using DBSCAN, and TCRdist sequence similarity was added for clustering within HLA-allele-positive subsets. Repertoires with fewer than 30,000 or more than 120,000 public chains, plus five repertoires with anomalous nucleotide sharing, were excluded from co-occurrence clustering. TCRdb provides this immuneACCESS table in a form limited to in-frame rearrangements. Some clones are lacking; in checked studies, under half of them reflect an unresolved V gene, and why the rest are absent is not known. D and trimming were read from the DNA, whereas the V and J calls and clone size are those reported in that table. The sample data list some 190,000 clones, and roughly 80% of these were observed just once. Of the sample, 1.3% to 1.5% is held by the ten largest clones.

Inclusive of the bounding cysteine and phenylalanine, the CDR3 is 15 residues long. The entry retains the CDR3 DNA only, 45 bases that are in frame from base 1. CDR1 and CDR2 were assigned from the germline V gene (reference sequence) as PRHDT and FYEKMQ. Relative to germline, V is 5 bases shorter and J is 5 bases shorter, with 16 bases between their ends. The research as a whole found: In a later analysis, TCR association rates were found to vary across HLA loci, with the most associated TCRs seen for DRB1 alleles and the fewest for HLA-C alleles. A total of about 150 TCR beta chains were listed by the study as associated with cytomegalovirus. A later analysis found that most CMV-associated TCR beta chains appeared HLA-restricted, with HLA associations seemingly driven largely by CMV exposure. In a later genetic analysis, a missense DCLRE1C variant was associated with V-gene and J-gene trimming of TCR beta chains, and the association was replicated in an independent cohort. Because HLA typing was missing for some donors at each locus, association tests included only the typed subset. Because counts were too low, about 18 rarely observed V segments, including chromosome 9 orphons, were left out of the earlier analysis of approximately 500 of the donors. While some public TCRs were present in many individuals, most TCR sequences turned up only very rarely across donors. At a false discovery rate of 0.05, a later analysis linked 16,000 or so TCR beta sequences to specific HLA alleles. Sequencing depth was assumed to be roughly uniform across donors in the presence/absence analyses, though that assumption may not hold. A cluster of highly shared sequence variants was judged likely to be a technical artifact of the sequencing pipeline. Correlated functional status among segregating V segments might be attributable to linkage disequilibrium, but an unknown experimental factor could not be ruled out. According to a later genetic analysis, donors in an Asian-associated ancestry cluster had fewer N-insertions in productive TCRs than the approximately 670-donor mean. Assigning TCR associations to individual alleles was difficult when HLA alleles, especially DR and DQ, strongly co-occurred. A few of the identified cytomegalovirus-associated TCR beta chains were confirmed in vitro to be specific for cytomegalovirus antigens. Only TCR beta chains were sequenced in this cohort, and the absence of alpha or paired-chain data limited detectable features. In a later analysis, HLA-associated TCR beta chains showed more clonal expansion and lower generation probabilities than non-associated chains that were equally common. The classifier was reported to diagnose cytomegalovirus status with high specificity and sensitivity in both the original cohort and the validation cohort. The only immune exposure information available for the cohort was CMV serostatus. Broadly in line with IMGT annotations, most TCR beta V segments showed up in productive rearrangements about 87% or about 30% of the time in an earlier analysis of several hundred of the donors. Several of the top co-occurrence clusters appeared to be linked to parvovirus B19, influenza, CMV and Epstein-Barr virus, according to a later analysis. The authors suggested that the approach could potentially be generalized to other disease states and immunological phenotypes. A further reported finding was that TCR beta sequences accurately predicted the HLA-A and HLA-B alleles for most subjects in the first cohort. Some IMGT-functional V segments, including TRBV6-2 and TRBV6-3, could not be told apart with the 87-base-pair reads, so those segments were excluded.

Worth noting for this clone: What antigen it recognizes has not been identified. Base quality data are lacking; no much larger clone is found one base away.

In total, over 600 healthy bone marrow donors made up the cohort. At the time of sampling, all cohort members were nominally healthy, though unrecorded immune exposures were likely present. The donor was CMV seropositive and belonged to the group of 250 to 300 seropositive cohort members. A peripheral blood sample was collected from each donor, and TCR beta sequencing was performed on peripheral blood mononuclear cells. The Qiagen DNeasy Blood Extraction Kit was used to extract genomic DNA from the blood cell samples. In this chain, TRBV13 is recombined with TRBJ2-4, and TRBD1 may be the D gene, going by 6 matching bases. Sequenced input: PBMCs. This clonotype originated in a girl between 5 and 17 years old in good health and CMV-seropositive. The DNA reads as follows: TGTGCCAGCAGCGCCCTTTACAGGGTCCAAAACATTCAGTACTTC. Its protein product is CASSALYRVQNIQYF.